The clone carrying this T cell receptor (beta chain) was found a few times. No antigen is known for it. A multiplex PCR was run with 60 Vbeta primers and 13 Jbeta primers. Assay: immunoSEQ multiplex PCR; the TCRdb copy retains only in-frame clones and omits some. The table records tens of thousands of clones, approximately 80% of them present only once. The record originates from a study of cytomegalovirus exposure and HLA in healthy donors. CDR1 SGHRS and CDR2 YFSETQ come from the germline V gene. Trimming cost V 2 bases and J 2 bases, with 11 bases left between them. This CDR3 is built from 15 residues. Findings and caveats of the study: A list of more than 150 TCR beta chains associated with cytomegalovirus was given. With DRB1 most and HLA-C fewest, TCR association rates differed between HLA loci in a later analysis.

The chain uses TRBV5-1 and TRBJ2-1, with D unresolved. Sequenced: PBMCs. This TCR derives from a man aged 18 to 30 in good health and CMV-seropositive. CDR3 loop: CASSFKENTYNEQFF. In DNA, the CDR3 is TGCGCCAGCAGCTTTAAAGAGAATACCTACAATGAGCAGTTCTTC. Full variable domain (missing parts from reference TRBV5-1 and TRBJ2-1): KAGVTQTPRYLIKTRGQQVTLSCSPISGHRSVSWYQQTPGQGLQFLFEYFSETQRNKGNFPGRFSGRQFSNSRSEMNVSTLELGDSALYLCASSFKENTYNEQFFGPGTRLTVL.